This entry features one TCR beta chain sequence. No antigen is known for it. These data come from a study of T cells after yellow fever vaccination. Study overall: Fractions low in cell number were prepared with SMART-Seq v4 Ultra Low Input. The study, taken as a whole, reports: Booster samples showed a return of most primary-vaccination clones (approximately 95% CD4, 80% to 90% CD8). Clonotypes appearing in both CD4 and CD8 compartments existed, and their share was small.

As TCR cDNA was made by 5'RACE template switching, a universal primer site and UMIs were added. TCRdb ran MiXCR on the 5' RACE reads and lists one entry per CDR3 protein. The sample consists of approximately 70,000 distinct CDR3 sequences, under 8% of them appearing once. The sample here was CD8+ T cells sorted from PBMCs, taken roughly 47 days after the first yellow fever vaccination. This clonotype was sampled from a young man who received the YFV17D yellow fever vaccine.

The CDR3 loop reads CASSLSLGTSYEQYF. The CDR3 region has the DNA TGTGCCAGCAGCTTATCCTTGGGGACGTCTTACGAGCAGTACTTC. The V call is TRBV7-6, the J call TRBJ2-7; perhaps D is TRBD1 or TRBD2 (5 bases each). The V end lost 2 bases, the J end lost 4 bases, and 15 bases lay between the germline ends. The germline V gene encodes CDR1 SGHVS and CDR2 FNYEAQ. This CDR3 comprises 15 residues.